The 22 T cell receptor beta chains below come from one sample, sequenced in a study of blood T cell repertoires in COVID-19 (dated by TCRdb to about 2020). The library came from the immunoSEQ multiplex PCR assay. TCRdb limited this immuneACCESS table to in-frame rearrangements with V and J called. A share of clones is missing; checked studies link under half to unresolved V genes, and the rest is unexplained. The sample table contains over 15,000 clones; only one count was recorded for about four fifths of them. The top ten constitute roughly a fifth of the sample. Sequencing used peripheral blood. The receptors were gathered from a man older than 75 with active COVID-19.

The V call is TRBV10-1, the J call TRBJ2-2; 8 nucleotides align to TRBD1. The CDR3 sequence is 17 residues long. In germline, CDR1 is WNHNN, CDR2 SYGVQD (reference sequence). Trimming removed 0 bases from V and 1 base from J; junction bases left unmatched: 4. As DNA, the CDR3 is TGCGCCAGCAGTGAGTCGAGTGGGACAGGGAACACCGGGGAGCTGTTTTTT. This translates into CASSESSGTGNTGELFF.

The chain uses TRBV30 and TRBJ1-1, with 11 positions matching TRBD1. CDR1 is GTSNPN and CDR2 is SVGIG in the germline V gene (reference sequence). The CDR3 length is 12 residues. Germline trimming cut 3 bases from V and 10 bases from J; bases unmatched to any gene: 4. Written as DNA, the CDR3 is TGTGCCTGGAGGGGGACAGGGGGTCGAGCTTTCTTT. Its translation is CAWRGTGGRAFF.

The J gene is TRBJ2-5, the V gene TRBV5-1, with D maybe TRBD1 (6 bases). Trimming stripped 4 bases from V and 1 base from J, with 11 bases between. The CDR3 sequence is 14 residues long. From germline, CDR1 is SGHRS and CDR2 YFSETQ. The CDR3 DNA is TGCGCCAGCAGCCTACAACAGGGCCAAGAGACCCAGTACTTC. Translated, it gives CASSLQQGQETQYF.

The sample holds a few counts of this clone. The rearrangement uses TRBV5-6 and TRBJ2-2; TRBD1 matches at 10 bases. CDR1 and CDR2 from the germline V gene are SGHDT and YYEEEE. With V trimmed by 5 bases and J by 4 bases, 8 bases remained unmatched. The CDR3 consists of 16 residues. Written as DNA, the CDR3 is TGTGCCAGCAGACCTATGACAGGGGGCCCCACCGGGGAGCTGTTTTTT. Encoded protein: CASRPMTGGPTGELFF.

The chain combines TRBV3-1 (or the pseudogene TRBV3-2) with TRBJ1-1; D remains ambiguous. Germline CDR1 reads LGHDT; CDR2 reads YNNKEL (reference sequence). V was cut by 1 base and J by 10 bases, with 16 bases left in between. The CDR3 extends over 14 amino acids. The CDR3 is CASSQGPGFSAAFF. Written as DNA, the CDR3 is TGTGCCAGCAGCCAAGGCCCGGGATTCTCCGCAGCTTTCTTT.

The CDR3 spells CASRRGDTEAFF. The CDR3 DNA sequence: TGCGCCAGCAGACGGGGAGACACTGAAGCTTTCTTT. V gene TRBV5-1 combines with J gene TRBJ1-1; D not certain. From germline, CDR1 is SGHRS and CDR2 YFSETQ. Trimming removed 5 bases from V and 3 bases from J, with 8 bases in between. The CDR3 runs to 12 residues.

The CDR3 DNA follows: TGTGCCACCAGTAGGGGCCTGGGACAGAGGAACACTGAAGCTTTCTTT. Protein product: CATSRGLGQRNTEAFF. The chain employs TRBV19 and TRBJ1-1, with 7 bases lining up with TRBD1. The trim removed 10 bases at V and 1 base at J, leaving 15 bases unmatched. The CDR3 loop spans 16 amino acids. Germline CDR1 LNHDA, CDR2 SQIVND (reference sequence). The full variable domain, with the rest looked up from reference TRBV19 and TRBJ1-1, is DGGITQSPKYLFRKEGQNVTLSCEQNLNHDAMYWYRQDPGQGLRLIYYSQIVNDFQKGDIAEGYSVSREKKESFPLTVTSAQKNPTAFYLCATSRGLGQRNTEAFFGQGTRLTVV.

The J gene is TRBJ1-2, the V gene TRBV18; D is undetermined. V lost 3 bases, J lost 6 bases, and 11 bases lay in between. Looked up from germline, CDR1 is KGHSH and CDR2 is LQKENI. The CDR3 is 13 amino acids. This CDR3 is CASSPDGLNGYTF. For the CDR3, the DNA is TGTGCCAGCTCACCGGACGGACTAAATGGCTACACCTTC.

V gene TRBV19 combines with J gene TRBJ2-6, with D maybe TRBD2 (5 bases). Trimming shortened V by 3 bases and J by 2 bases, and 17 bases separated the two germline ends. The CDR3 consists of 18 residues. Germline V gene data show CDR1 as LNHDA and CDR2 as SQIVND (reference sequence). CDR3 nucleotides: TGTGCCAGTAGTATCACGGCTCTAGGAGGAGCTGGGGCCAACGTCCTGACTTTC. Protein sequence: CASSITALGGAGANVLTF. The variable domain in full, with the rest retrieved from reference TRBV19 and TRBJ2-6, is DGGITQSPKYLFRKEGQNVTLSCEQNLNHDAMYWYRQDPGQGLRLIYYSQIVNDFQKGDIAEGYSVSREKKESFPLTVTSAQKNPTAFYLCASSITALGGAGANVLTFGAGSRLTVL.

This sequence joins TRBV6-5 and TRBJ2-2, with TRBD1 matching over 7 bases. The CDR3 extends over 15 amino acids. The V and J ends lost 6 bases and 3 bases, in that order; junction bases with no gene match: 7. CDR1 and CDR2 from the germline V gene are MNHEY and SVGAGI. This CDR3 reads CASRRRQGDTGELFF. CDR3 nucleotide sequence: TGTGCCAGCAGACGTAGACAGGGCGACACCGGGGAGCTGTTTTTT.

The rearrangement joins TRBV27 to TRBJ2-2; D possibly corresponds to TRBD2 (6 bases). Trimming removed 2 bases from V and 5 bases from J, with 12 bases in between. Germline loops: CDR1 MNHEY, CDR2 SMNVEV (reference sequence). This CDR3 is built from 15 residues. In DNA form, the CDR3 reads TGTGCCAGCAGTTTAGGGCGGGGAGGAACCGGGGAGCTGTTTTTT. This gives the protein CASSLGRGGTGELFF.

The V call is TRBV7-8, the J call TRBJ2-3; 7 nucleotides agree with TRBD2. Germline CDR1 is SGHVS and CDR2 is FQNEAQ. This CDR3 is 12 amino acids long. J was trimmed by 9 bases and V by 1 base; bases with no gene match: 1. CDR3 DNA: TGTGCCAGCAGCTTAGGGGAGGGGACGCAGTATTTT. Its translation: CASSLGEGTQYF.

The chain is built from TRBV6-5 and TRBJ1-2, with 8 bases lining up with TRBD1. Trimming cost V 8 bases and J 9 bases; bases outside gene matches: 11. This CDR3 is built from 13 residues. The germline V gene encodes CDR1 MNHEY and CDR2 SVGAGI. The CDR3 DNA sequence: TGTGCCAGCGCCACAGGGGGTTTCGTTCGCTACACCTTC. As protein: CASATGGFVRYTF.

This chain joins TRBV7-9 and TRBJ2-2; D possibly corresponds to TRBD2 (5 bases). The CDR3 length is 14 residues. Trimming removed 4 bases at V and 4 bases at J, with 10 bases between. Germline assignment: CDR1 SEHNR and CDR2 FQNEAQ (reference sequence). This CDR3 reads CASSYAGITGELFF. The CDR3 bases are TGTGCCAGCAGCTACGCCGGGATCACCGGGGAGCTGTTTTTT.

The rearrangement joins TRBV10-2 to TRBJ2-7, with 10 nucleotides matching TRBD1. The length of the CDR3 is 18 residues. With 5 bases clipped from V and 1 base from J, the junction kept 14 bases outside the gene matches. Germline V CDR1 and CDR2: WSHSY, SAAADI. This CDR3 reads CASSLAAPGTGVSYEQYF. As DNA, the CDR3 is TGCGCCAGCAGTCTCGCAGCTCCCGGGACAGGGGTATCCTACGAGCAGTACTTC.

The chain uses TRBV6-4 and TRBJ2-7; no reliable D call. The germline CDR1 and CDR2 sequences are MRHNA and SNTAGT. There are 13 residues in the CDR3. Trimming took off 5 bases at V and 5 bases at J, with 13 bases between the two ends. CDR3 sequence reads: CASSLEVGHEQYF. The CDR3 DNA reads as TGTGCCAGCAGTCTCGAGGTGGGTCACGAGCAGTACTTC.

V is TRBV6-5 and J is TRBJ1-2, with TRBD1 identical over 10 bases. Looked up from germline, CDR1 is MNHEY and CDR2 is SVGAGI. The junction had 7 bases not matched to a gene; V was cut back by 5 bases and J by 4 bases. The CDR3 loop spans 15 amino acids. CDR3 coding DNA: TGTGCCAGCAGTCCGAGGGACAGGGGATCCTATGGCTACACCTTC. It yields the protein CASSPRDRGSYGYTF.

The chain is built from TRBV6-1 and TRBJ2-7; tentatively, D is TRBD2 (6 bases). CDR1 MNHNS and CDR2 SASEGT come from the germline V gene. This CDR3 is built from 15 residues. Trimming took 1 base from V and 3 from J, leaving 13 bases between them. This CDR3 reads CASSEVSGAFYEQYF. CDR3 DNA: TGTGCCAGCAGTGAAGTTAGCGGAGCCTTCTACGAGCAGTACTTC.

The chain couples TRBV5-1 to TRBJ1-1, with 9 bases matching TRBD1. The CDR3 consists of 14 residues. Looked up from germline, CDR1 is SGHRS and CDR2 is YFSETQ. V gave up 6 bases and J gave up 7 bases; unmatched junction bases: 10. CDR3 in amino acids: CASNQGQGGNEAFF. The CDR3 region has the DNA TGCGCCAGCAACCAGGGACAGGGAGGGAATGAAGCTTTCTTT.

The V and J genes are TRBV9 and TRBJ2-7; 8 positions agree with TRBD2. J lost 10 bases, V lost 0 bases, and 6 bases had no gene match. The CDR3 runs 13 residues. Germline V gene sequence: CDR1 SGDLS, CDR2 YYNGEE. CDR3 amino acids: CASSVGGSGGQYF. The CDR3 DNA reads as TGTGCCAGCAGCGTAGGCGGGAGCGGGGGCCAGTACTTC.

The chain is built from TRBV19 and TRBJ2-6; D is undetermined. This CDR3 contains 17 residues. V was pared by 9 bases and J by 0 bases, with 18 bases between. The germline V gene has CDR1 LNHDA and CDR2 SQIVND (reference sequence). The CDR3 coding sequence is TGTGCCAGCCTATCGCAGGCATCTTACTCTGGGGCCAACGTCCTGACTTTC. Translated, it gives CASLSQASYSGANVLTF.

This sequence joins TRBV6-5 and TRBJ2-2; TRBD2 matches 11 bases. Per germline, CDR1 MNHEY and CDR2 SVGAGI. CDR3 length: 14 residues. V lost 8 bases, J lost 1 base, and 0 bases stayed unmatched. CDR3 sequence reads: CASGTSGNTGELFF. The CDR3 nucleotides are TGTGCCAGCGGGACTAGCGGGAACACCGGGGAGCTGTTTTTT.